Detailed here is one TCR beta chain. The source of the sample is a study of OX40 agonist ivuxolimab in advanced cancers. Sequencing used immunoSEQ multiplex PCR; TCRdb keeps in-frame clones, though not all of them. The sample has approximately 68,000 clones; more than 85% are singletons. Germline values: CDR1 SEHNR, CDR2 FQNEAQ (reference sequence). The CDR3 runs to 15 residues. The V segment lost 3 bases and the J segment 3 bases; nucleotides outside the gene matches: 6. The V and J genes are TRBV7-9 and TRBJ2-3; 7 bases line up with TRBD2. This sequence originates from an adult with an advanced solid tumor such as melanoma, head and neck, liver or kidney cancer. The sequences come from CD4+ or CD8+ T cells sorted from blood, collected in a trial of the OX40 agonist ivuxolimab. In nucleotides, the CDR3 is TGTGCCAGCAGCTTCCCAGCGGGGAGAACAGATACGCAGTATTTT. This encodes CASSFPAGRTDTQYF. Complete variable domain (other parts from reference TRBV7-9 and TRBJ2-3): DTGVSQNPRHKITKRGQNVTFRCDPISEHNRLYWYRQTLGQGPEFLTYFQNEAQLEKSRLLSDRFSAERPKGSFSTLEIQRTEQGDSAMYLCASSFPAGRTDTQYFGPGTRLTVL.